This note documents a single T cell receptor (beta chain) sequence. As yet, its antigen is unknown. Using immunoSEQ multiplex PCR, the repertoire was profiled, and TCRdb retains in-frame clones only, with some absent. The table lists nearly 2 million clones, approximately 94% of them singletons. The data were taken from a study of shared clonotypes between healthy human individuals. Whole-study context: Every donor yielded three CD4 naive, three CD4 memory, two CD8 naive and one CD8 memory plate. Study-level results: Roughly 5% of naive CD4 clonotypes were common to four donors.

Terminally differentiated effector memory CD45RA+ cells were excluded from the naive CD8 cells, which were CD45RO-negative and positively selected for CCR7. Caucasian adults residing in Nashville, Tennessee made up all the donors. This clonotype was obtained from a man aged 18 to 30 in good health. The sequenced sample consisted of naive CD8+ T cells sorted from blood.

CDR3 amino acids: CASSQLGEARPQYNSPLHF. In DNA, the CDR3 is TGCGCCAGCAGTCAATTGGGGGAAGCAAGACCCCAATATAATTCACCCCTCCACTTT. The chain recombines TRBV23-1 with TRBJ1-6, with D tentatively TRBD1 (5 bases). TRBV23-1 is labeled an ORF, and its function is uncertain. This CDR3 has 19 residues. V was clipped by 1 base and J by 4 bases, with 20 bases between them.